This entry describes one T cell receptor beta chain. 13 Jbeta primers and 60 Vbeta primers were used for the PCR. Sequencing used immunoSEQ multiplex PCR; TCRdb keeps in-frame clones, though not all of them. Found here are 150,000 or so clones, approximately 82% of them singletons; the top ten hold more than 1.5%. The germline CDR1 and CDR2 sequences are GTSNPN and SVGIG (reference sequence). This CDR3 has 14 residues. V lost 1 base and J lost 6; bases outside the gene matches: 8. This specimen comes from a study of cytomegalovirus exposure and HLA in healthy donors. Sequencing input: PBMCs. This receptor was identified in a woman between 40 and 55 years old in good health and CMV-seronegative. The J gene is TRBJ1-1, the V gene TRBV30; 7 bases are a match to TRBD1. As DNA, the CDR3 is TGTGCCTGGAGTGGAGGGGGCGGTTTCGCTGAAGCTTTCTTT. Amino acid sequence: CAWSGGGGFAEAFF.